This T cell receptor beta chain was retrieved from a study of shared clonotypes between healthy human individuals. Study context: A couple of women and a few men aged 18 to 49 made up the donors.

Donors were Caucasian adults residing in Nashville, Tennessee, USA. Genomic DNA, for the unsorted samples, came from about 90 million PBMCs. Only in-frame clones appear in the TCRdb table, and some are missing; sequencing was by immunoSEQ multiplex PCR. The sample consists of more than 450,000 clones, 79% of them appearing once. Germline CDR1 SGDLS, CDR2 YYNGEE. V was cut by 2 bases and J by 2 bases, with 14 bases left in between. CDR3 length: 16 residues. This clone was observed a few times. The chain links TRBV9 to TRBJ1-3; D may be TRBD1 (5 bases). Sequenced sample: PBMCs. The receptor was derived from a woman between 40 and 55 years old in good health. Some clones in this sample may be carry-over from other donors' samples. DNA for the CDR3: TGTGCCAGCAGCGTCCTAGGGGATGGTGCTGGAAACACCATATATTTT. Its translation is CASSVLGDGAGNTIYF. Full variable domain (missing parts from reference TRBV9 and TRBJ1-3): DSGVTQTPKHLITATGQRVTLRCSPRSGDLSVYWYQQSLDQGLQFLIQYYNGEERAKGNILERFSAQQFPDLHSELNLSSLELGDSALYFCASSVLGDGAGNTIYFGEGSWLTVV.